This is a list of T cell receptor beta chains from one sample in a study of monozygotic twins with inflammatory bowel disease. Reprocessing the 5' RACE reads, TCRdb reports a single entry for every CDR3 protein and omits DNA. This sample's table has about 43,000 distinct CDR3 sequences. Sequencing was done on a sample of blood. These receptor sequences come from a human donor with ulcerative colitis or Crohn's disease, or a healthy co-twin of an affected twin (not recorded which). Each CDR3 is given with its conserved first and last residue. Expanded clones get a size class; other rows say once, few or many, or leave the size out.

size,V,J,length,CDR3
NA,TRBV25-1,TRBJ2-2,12,CASSGVTGELFF
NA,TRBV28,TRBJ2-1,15,CASSLAGASYNEQFF
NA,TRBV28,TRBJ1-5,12,CASSLTRGSQHF
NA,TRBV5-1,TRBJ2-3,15,CASSLGQGSGDTQYF
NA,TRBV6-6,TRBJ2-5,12,CASSPGWETQYF
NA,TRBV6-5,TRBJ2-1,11,CASTEGNEQFF
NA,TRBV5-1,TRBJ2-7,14,CASRHPSSFDEQYF
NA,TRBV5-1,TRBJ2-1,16,CASSLVEGRGHNEQFF
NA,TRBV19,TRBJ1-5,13,CATRRQSNQPQHF
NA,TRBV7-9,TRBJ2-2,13,CASSFENTGELFF
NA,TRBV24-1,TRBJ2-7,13,CATSDGTLVEQYF
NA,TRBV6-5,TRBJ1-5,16,CASRAVNGIVNQPQHF
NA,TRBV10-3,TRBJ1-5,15,CAISEGKGGYQPQHF
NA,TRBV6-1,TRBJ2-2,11,CASRLIGELFF
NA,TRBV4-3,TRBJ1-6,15,CASSQGQGQNSPLHF
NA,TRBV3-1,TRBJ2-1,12,CASSQGPTRADF
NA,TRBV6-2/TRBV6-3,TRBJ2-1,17,CASSILAGGPMRNEQFF
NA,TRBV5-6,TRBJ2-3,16,CASSNRDRGFPDTQYF
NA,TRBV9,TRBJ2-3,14,CASSVAQFSDTQYF
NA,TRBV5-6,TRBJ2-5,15,CASSLAGLAGETQYF
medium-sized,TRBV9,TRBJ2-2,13,CASTPGGFGELFF
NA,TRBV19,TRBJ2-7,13,CASSSQAWGEQYF
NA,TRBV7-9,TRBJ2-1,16,CASSPGGRVRYNEQFF
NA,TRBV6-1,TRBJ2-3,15,CASRPRDRALNTQYF
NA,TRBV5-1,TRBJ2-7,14,CASSLTGTTYEQYF
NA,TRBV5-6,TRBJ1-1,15,CASSSGWGMNTEAFF
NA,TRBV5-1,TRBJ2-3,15,CASSLPLAPGDTQYF
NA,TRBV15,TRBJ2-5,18,CATSRLLGNSGGGETQYF
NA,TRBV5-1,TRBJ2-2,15,CASSSRDKGTGELFF
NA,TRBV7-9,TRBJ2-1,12,CASSLAGTEQFF
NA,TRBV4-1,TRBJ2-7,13,CASSSGTPTKQYF
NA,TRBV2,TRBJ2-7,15,CATSRLAETRGEQYF
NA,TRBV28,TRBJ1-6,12,CAGGTGYFPLHF
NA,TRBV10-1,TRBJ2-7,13,CASGTSGDYLLPF
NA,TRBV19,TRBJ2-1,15,CASSRAGGSYNEQFF
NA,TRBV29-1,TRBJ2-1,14,CSVRQGPFPNEQFF
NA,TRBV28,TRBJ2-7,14,CASSLLQGVYEQYF
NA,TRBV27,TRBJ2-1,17,CASRANWWGGAYNEQFF
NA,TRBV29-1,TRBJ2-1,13,CSVQIGAGNEQFF
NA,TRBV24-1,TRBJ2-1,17,CATSDPGPKGSYNEQFF
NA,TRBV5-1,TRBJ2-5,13,CASGVGSWETQYF
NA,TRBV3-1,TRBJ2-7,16,CASSQEARGGPYEQYF
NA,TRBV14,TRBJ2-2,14,CASSRTGVGGELFF
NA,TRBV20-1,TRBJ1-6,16,CSARGGGSSYNSPLHF
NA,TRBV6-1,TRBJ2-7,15,CASRRNIGTEGEQYF
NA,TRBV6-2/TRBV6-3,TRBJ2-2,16,CASSRGTGGRTGELFF
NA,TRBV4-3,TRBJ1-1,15,CASSQEGQGYTEAFF
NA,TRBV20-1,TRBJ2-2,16,CSARLFRGGNTGELFF
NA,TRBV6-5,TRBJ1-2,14,CASSSRVSNYGYTF
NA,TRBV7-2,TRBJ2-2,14,CASSLSEGTGELFF
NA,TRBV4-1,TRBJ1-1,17,CASSQNTRVEVSTEAFF
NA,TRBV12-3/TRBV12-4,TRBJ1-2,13,CASSLWGRYGYTF
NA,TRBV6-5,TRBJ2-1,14,CASSYSTNQNEQFF
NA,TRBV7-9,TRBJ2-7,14,CASSLGVQGYEQYF
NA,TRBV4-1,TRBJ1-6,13,CASSQDQRAPLHF
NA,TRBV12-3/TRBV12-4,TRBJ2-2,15,CASYLGTGGSGELFF
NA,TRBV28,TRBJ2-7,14,CASSPQAGFYEQYF
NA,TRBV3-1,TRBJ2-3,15,CASSQGQVSTDTQYF
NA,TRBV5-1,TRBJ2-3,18,CASSPVGLAGASTDTQYF
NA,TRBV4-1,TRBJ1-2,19,CASSQAEGRRGAFNYGYTF